The clone carrying this TCR beta chain came up a few times. The junction and the germline gene differ at one end; a read error may be behind it. Germline loops: CDR1 MDHEN, CDR2 SYDVKM. The CDR3 is 15 residues long. This sample was included in a study of metastatic and nonmetastatic thyroid tumors. Study summary: From malignant and benign thyroid patients, repertoires in blood and in tumor or nodule tissue were compared.

Each patient came to thyroid surgery without any prior treatment (of any kind). MiXCR re-clonotyped the PCR reads for TCRdb. The sample has fewer than 55,000 clones, 16% seen once; the top ten hold over 20%. This chain links TRBV28 with TRBJ2-3, with D perhaps TRBD1 (6 bases). Sequenced: blood. The source of this sequence is a female donor with papillary thyroid cancer or a benign thyroid nodule (not recorded which). Some clones in this sample may be carry-over from other donors' samples. The CDR3 nucleotides are TGTGCCGGCAGTTTCCAACTGGGGGCGACATATACGCAGTATTTT. This gives the protein CAGSFQLGATYTQYF.